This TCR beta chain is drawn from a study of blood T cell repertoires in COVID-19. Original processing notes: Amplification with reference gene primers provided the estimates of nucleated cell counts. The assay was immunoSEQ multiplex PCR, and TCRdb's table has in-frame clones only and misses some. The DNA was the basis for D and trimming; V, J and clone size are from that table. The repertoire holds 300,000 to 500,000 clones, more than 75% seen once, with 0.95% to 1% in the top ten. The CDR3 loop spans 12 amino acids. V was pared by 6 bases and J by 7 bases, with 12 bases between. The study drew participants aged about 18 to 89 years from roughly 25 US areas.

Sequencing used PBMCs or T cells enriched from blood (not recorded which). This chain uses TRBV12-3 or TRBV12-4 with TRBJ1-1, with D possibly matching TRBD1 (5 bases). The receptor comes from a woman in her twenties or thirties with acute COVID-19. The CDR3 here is CASSPTGLEAFF. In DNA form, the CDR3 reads TGTGCCAGCAGCCCAACAGGCCTTGAAGCTTTCTTT.